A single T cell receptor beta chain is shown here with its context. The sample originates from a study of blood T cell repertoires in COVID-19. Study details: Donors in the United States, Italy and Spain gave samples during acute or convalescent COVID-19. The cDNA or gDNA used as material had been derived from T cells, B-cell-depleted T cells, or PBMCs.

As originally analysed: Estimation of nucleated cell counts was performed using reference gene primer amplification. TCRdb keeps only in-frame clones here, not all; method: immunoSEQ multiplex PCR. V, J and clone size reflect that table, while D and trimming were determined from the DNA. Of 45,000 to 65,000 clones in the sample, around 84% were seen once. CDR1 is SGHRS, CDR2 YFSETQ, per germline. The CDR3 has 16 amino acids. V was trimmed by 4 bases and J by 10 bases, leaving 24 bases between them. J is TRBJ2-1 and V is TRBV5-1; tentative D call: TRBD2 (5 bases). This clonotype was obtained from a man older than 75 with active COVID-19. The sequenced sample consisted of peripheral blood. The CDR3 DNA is TGCGCCAGCAGCCGCTTAGCTAGCTGGGCACAAGAGGAGCAGTTCTTC. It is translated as CASSRLASWAQEEQFF.